This T cell receptor (beta chain) was observed in a study of shared clonotypes between healthy human individuals. Study-wide points: Rarefaction demonstrated incomplete sorted-subset sequencing despite large depth.

Remarks on this clone: Its antigen is unidentified.

Repertoires were generated with immunoSEQ multiplex PCR, while TCRdb's copy carries only in-frame clones and drops some. Here the sample spans about 2.4 million clones, more than 90% being singletons. Germline loops: CDR1 SEHNR, CDR2 FQNEAQ (reference sequence). The CDR3 sequence is 13 residues long. Trimming removed 7 bases at V and 4 bases at J, with 13 bases between. This sequence originates from a young man in good health. Material: naive CD4+ T cells sorted from blood. Subset denoted: CD45RA+ positively selected. The V call is TRBV7-9, the J call TRBJ1-2; D gene unclear. The CDR3 region is CASTKWSLYGYTF. Here the CDR3 DNA reads TGTGCCAGCACTAAATGGAGCCTCTATGGCTACACCTTC.